This T cell receptor beta chain emerged from a study of T cells after yellow fever vaccination. Study at large: For low cell numbers, libraries were made with SMART-Seq v4 Ultra Low Input.

Note on this clonotype: Its specificity is not known.

Study results and limitations: Boosting was followed by the reappearance of most primary-vaccination clones (roughly 96% CD4, 85% to 90% CD8).

With 8 bases removed from V and 0 bases from J, the gap between germline ends came to 11 bases. Germline CDR1 SEHNR, CDR2 FQNEAQ (reference sequence). The CDR3 runs 14 residues. TCRdb called the 5' RACE reads again in MiXCR, with one record for every CDR3 protein. Of about 340,000 distinct CDR3 sequences in the sample, approximately 12% are singletons; the top ten hold 3% to 4%. The J gene is TRBJ1-3, the V gene TRBV7-9, with no clear D. This clonotype was obtained from a man between 18 and 35 years old who received the YFV17D yellow fever vaccine. Sequenced material: CD4+ T cells sorted from PBMCs, taken 15 days after the yellow fever booster vaccination. DNA for the CDR3: TGTGCCAGCCGGGGTTTGGGCTCTGGAAACACCATATATTTT. It specifies CASRGLGSGNTIYF.